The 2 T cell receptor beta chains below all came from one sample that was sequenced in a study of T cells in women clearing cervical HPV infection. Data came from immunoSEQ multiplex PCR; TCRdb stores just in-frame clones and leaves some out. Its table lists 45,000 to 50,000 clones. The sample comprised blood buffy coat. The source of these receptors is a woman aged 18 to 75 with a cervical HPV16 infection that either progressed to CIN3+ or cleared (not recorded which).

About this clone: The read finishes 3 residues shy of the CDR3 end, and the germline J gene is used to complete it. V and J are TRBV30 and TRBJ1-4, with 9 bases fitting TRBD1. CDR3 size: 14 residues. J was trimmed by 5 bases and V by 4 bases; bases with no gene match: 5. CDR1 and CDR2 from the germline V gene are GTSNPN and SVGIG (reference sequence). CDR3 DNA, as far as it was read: TGTGCCTGGAAGGGACAGGGACACAATGAAAAA. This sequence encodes CAWKGQGHNEK. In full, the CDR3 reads CAWKGQGHNEKLFF. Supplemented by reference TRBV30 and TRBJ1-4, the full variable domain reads SQTIHQWPATLVQPVGSPLSLECTVEGTSNPNLYWYRQAAGRGLQLLFYSVGIGQISSEVPQNLSASRPQDRQFILSSKKLLLSDSGFYLCAWKGQGHNEKLFFGSGTQLSVL.

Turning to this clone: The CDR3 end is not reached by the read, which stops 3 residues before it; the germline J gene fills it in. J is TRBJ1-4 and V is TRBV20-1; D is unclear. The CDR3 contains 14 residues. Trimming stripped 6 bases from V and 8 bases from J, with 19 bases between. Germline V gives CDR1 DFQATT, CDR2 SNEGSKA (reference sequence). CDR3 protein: CSASAGREGEKLFF. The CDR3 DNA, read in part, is TGCAGTGCCAGCGCGGGTAGGGAGGGAGAAAAA.